The 27 T cell receptor beta chains below were found in one sample sequenced in a study of blood T cell repertoires in COVID-19. Repertoires were generated with immunoSEQ multiplex PCR, while TCRdb's copy carries only in-frame clones and drops some. The sample shows 130,000 to 150,000 clones, around nine tenths of them seen only once. The sequenced material came from peripheral blood. The source is a woman in her 40s with acute or convalescent COVID-19.

The CDR3, as DNA: TGTGCCAGCAGCACGACAGGGTGGACCGGGGAGCTGTTTTTT. Translated: CASSTTGWTGELFF. The V and J genes are TRBV7-9 and TRBJ2-2; 7 positions agree with TRBD1. J was trimmed by 5 bases and V by 5 bases; bases with no gene match: 5. The germline V gene has CDR1 SEHNR and CDR2 FQNEAQ (reference sequence). The CDR3 totals 14 residues.

This clone was observed many times. This chain uses TRBV6-4 with TRBJ1-6; 9 positions agree with TRBD1. This CDR3 comprises 15 residues. The J segment lost 6 bases and the V segment lost 0 bases, leaving 0 bases of the junction unmatched. Germline V gene lookup returns CDR1 MRHNA and CDR2 SNTAGT. CDR3: CASSDSTGGNSPLHF. CDR3 sequence (DNA): TGTGCCAGCAGTGACTCGACAGGGGGTAATTCACCCCTCCACTTT.

The J gene is TRBJ1-2, the V gene TRBV7-9, with unresolved D. The length of the CDR3 is 13 residues. Between the trimmed V and J ends, which lost 5 bases and 8 bases, there was a span of 15 bases. Germline V CDR1 and CDR2: SEHNR, FQNEAQ (reference sequence). The CDR3 DNA sequence: TGTGCCAGCAGCGAAGATAGGAGTAGGGGCTACACCTTC. Translation: CASSEDRSRGYTF.

The CDR3 region has the DNA TGCGCCAGCAGTATAGCGGGGGGGCCCACAGATACGCAGTATTTT. As protein: CASSIAGGPTDTQYF. This chain uses TRBV5-1 with TRBJ2-3; 11 nucleotides agree with TRBD2. The V gene end was trimmed by 5 bases and the J gene end by 2 bases; junction bases not matched to a gene: 4. The CDR3 is 15 amino acids. Germline CDR1 is SGHRS and CDR2 is YFSETQ.

The chain is built from TRBV19 and TRBJ2-1, with TRBD2 as a possible D gene (6 bases). Germline V CDR1 and CDR2: LNHDA, SQIVND (reference sequence). The CDR3 has 15 residues. The V and J ends lost 5 bases and 9 bases respectively, with 20 bases between them. CDR3 DNA sequence: TGTGCCAGTAGTCCCCTCCGGGAGAGGGTAGGTGAGCAGTTCTTC. Translation gives CASSPLRERVGEQFF.

As regards this clone: Distinct nucleotide sequences in the sample also encode this CDR3. The rearrangement links TRBV18 to TRBJ1-3; 7 bases agree with TRBD1. The CDR3 extends over 13 amino acids. The J segment lost 8 bases and the V segment lost 2 bases, leaving 3 bases of the junction unmatched. Germline lookup yields CDR1 KGHSH and CDR2 LQKENI. CDR3 residues: CASSPGTVDTIYF. Written as DNA, the CDR3 is TGTGCCAGCTCACCAGGGACAGTGGACACCATATATTTT.

The J gene is TRBJ1-1, the V gene TRBV7-9; 8 bases are a match to TRBD1. V lost 5 bases, J lost 3 bases, and 11 bases stayed unmatched. Germline CDR1 SEHNR, CDR2 FQNEAQ (reference sequence). This CDR3 has 16 residues. DNA for the CDR3: TGTGCCAGCAGCGAAATCAGGGGGCGAGGTGACACTGAAGCTTTCTTT. It codes for CASSEIRGRGDTEAFF.

The J gene is TRBJ2-3, the V gene TRBV27; no firm D call. The CDR3 totals 13 residues. The germline CDR1 and CDR2 sequences are MNHEY and SMNVEV (reference sequence). V lost 10 bases and J 2 bases, leaving 13 bases between the germline ends. CDR3 sequence: CATKLLNTDTQYF. The CDR3 DNA sequence: TGTGCCACCAAACTCCTAAACACAGATACGCAGTATTTT.

This chain's CDR3 is CASSNFPRVIYEQYF. Written as DNA, the CDR3 is TGTGCCAGCAGCAATTTCCCGCGGGTTATCTACGAGCAGTACTTC. V usage is TRBV21-1 and J usage is TRBJ2-7; TRBD2, the D gene given by the table, was not confirmed from the DNA. TRBV21-1 is a recognized pseudogene. The CDR3 totals 15 residues.

The chain carries TRBV7-9 and TRBJ2-5, with 10 bases lining up with TRBD2. Trimming took 5 bases from V and 5 from J; bases not matched to a gene: 8. CDR1 is SEHNR and CDR2 is FQNEAQ in the germline V gene (reference sequence). This CDR3 is built from 15 residues. The CDR3 reads CASSRLAGAVETQYF. DNA for the CDR3: TGTGCCAGCAGCCGGCTAGCGGGGGCCGTGGAGACCCAGTACTTC.

The chain links TRBV6-4 to TRBJ1-6, with TRBD1 identical over 7 bases. The V gene's germline CDR1 is MRHNA and CDR2 SNTAGT. The length of the CDR3 is 14 residues. The V and J ends lost 2 bases and 7 bases, in that order; junction bases with no gene match: 2. CDR3 region: CASSDGTANSPLHF. The CDR3 nucleotides read TGTGCCAGCAGTGACGGGACAGCAAATTCACCCCTCCACTTT.

The rearrangement links TRBV5-8 to TRBJ1-2; TRBD1 agrees at 7 bases. Germline trimming cut 0 bases from V and 8 bases from J; bases unmatched to any gene: 16. The CDR3 is made up of 17 amino acids. Looked up from germline, CDR1 is SGHTS and CDR2 is YDEGEE. As DNA, the CDR3 is TGTGCCAGCAGCTTGGCCTCCGCGAGGGGGCTAGTCGAGGGCTACACCTTC. It translates to CASSLASARGLVEGYTF.

This clone showed up just once. The chain carries TRBV9 and TRBJ1-1, with TRBD1 matching 7 bases. The junction had 4 bases not matched to a gene; V was cut back by 4 bases and J by 4 bases. This CDR3 comprises 13 residues. Germline CDR1 is SGDLS and CDR2 is YYNGEE. CDR3 region: CASSHSGGTEAFF. CDR3 in DNA: TGTGCCAGCAGCCACTCAGGGGGCACTGAAGCTTTCTTT.

The table lists this clone with a few counts. The chain combines TRBV18 with TRBJ2-7; 9 bases are shared with TRBD2. The CDR3 sequence is 16 residues long. The germline CDR1 and CDR2 sequences are KGHSH and LQKENI. The V gene end was trimmed by 6 bases and the J gene end by 3 bases; junction bases not matched to a gene: 12. The CDR3 reads CASSPRAGGTHYEQYF. In DNA form, the CDR3 reads TGTGCCAGCTCCCCAAGGGCGGGAGGGACTCACTACGAGCAGTACTTC.

This chain connects TRBV15 to TRBJ1-6; 8 positions agree with TRBD1. CDR3 length: 18 residues. The J segment lost 8 bases and the V segment lost 0 bases, leaving 12 bases of the junction unmatched. CDR1 is LNHNV and CDR2 is YYDKDF in the germline V gene (reference sequence). The CDR3 bases are TGTGCCACCAGCAGAGAGTTAAGGGTTAAGGACAGGGATTCACCCCTCCACTTT. It codes for CATSRELRVKDRDSPLHF.

The chain is built from TRBV4-1 and TRBJ1-1, with 7 bases fitting TRBD1. The junction had 4 bases not matched to a gene; V was cut back by 2 bases and J by 4 bases. Germline V gives CDR1 MGHRA, CDR2 YSYEKL. This CDR3 is built from 14 residues. The CDR3: CASSQHRGGTEAFF. Here the CDR3 DNA reads TGCGCCAGCAGCCAACACAGGGGAGGCACTGAAGCTTTCTTT.

The rearrangement links TRBV3-1 (or the pseudogene TRBV3-2) to TRBJ2-1, with 8 bases aligning to TRBD2. This CDR3 has 13 amino acids. V trimming: 4 bases; J trimming: 7 bases; junction bases outside the gene matches: 3. In germline, CDR1 is LGHDT, CDR2 YNNKEL (reference sequence). As DNA, the CDR3 is TGTGCCAGCAGCCGAGCGGGGGAGAATGAGCAGTTCTTC. Amino acid sequence: CASSRAGENEQFF.

The V gene is TRBV9, the J gene TRBJ1-4; D is perhaps TRBD1 (6 bases). The germline CDR1 and CDR2 sequences are SGDLS and YYNGEE. Trimming stripped 7 bases from V and 4 bases from J, with 14 bases between. The CDR3 length is 14 residues. The CDR3 loop is CASSRGHGNEKLFF. The CDR3 DNA reads TGTGCCAGCTCCCGGGGACACGGTAATGAAAAACTGTTTTTT. The full variable domain, its missing parts supplied by reference TRBV9 and TRBJ1-4, is DSGVTQTPKHLITATGQRVTLRCSPRSGDLSVYWYQQSLDQGLQFLIQYYNGEERAKGNILERFSAQQFPDLHSELNLSSLELGDSALYFCASSRGHGNEKLFFGSGTQLSVL.

The chain uses TRBV7-6 and TRBJ2-7; TRBD1 matches at 8 bases. CDR1 and CDR2 (germline): SGHVS, FNYEAQ. CDR3 length: 18 amino acids. Losses at the gene ends were 1 base for V and 6 bases for J; bases not matched to a gene: 17. The CDR3 loop reads CASSLDAGGAGFRGEQYF. The CDR3, as DNA: TGTGCCAGCAGCTTAGATGCAGGGGGCGCGGGGTTTAGGGGCGAGCAGTACTTC.

The chain is built from TRBV2 and TRBJ2-3; 7 nucleotides line up with TRBD1. This CDR3 comprises 15 residues. Germline assignment: CDR1 SNHLY and CDR2 FYNNEI. J lost 0 bases, V lost 11 bases, and 11 bases had no gene match. The CDR3: CALRGRSASTDTQYF. CDR3 DNA: TGTGCCCTGAGGGGGCGGAGCGCTAGCACAGATACGCAGTATTTT. The full variable domain, its missing parts supplied by reference TRBV2 and TRBJ2-3, is EPEVTQTPSHQVTQMGQEVILRCVPISNHLYFYWYRQILGQKVEFLVSFYNNEISEKSEIFDDQFSVERPDGSNFTLKIRSTKLEDSAMYFCALRGRSASTDTQYFGPGTRLTVL.

J is TRBJ1-1 and V is TRBV2; D perhaps matches TRBD1 (6 bases). Trimming cost V 6 bases and J 8 bases, with 13 bases left between them. Germline CDR1 is SNHLY and CDR2 is FYNNEI. The CDR3 has 12 residues. This CDR3 is CASSIRGSEAFF. The DNA for the CDR3 is TGTGCCAGCAGCATCAGGGGTTCCGAAGCTTTCTTT.

This chain joins TRBV7-6 and TRBJ2-2; 13 bases map to TRBD2. Germline V gene sequence: CDR1 SGHVS, CDR2 FNYEAQ. The length of the CDR3 is 16 residues. Unmatched junction bases numbered 5, after V lost 4 bases and J lost 6 bases. Here the CDR3 reads CASSSRLAGGPGELFF. The CDR3 DNA sequence: TGTGCCAGCAGCTCCCGACTAGCGGGAGGACCCGGGGAGCTGTTTTTT.

This clone occurred a few times. Other DNA sequences of this sample code for an identical CDR3. This chain connects TRBV7-2 to TRBJ2-5; D not resolved. The CDR3 has 14 amino acids. Looked up from germline, CDR1 is SGHTA and CDR2 is FQGNSA. Trimming took 0 bases from V and 0 from J, leaving 5 bases between them. Written as DNA, the CDR3 is TGTGCCAGCAGCTTAGCCCTACACCAAGAGACCCAGTACTTC. Translation: CASSLALHQETQYF.

This clone was picked up a small number of times. The genes are TRBV6-1 and TRBJ2-1; the match to TRBD2 covers 12 bases. This CDR3 comprises 16 residues. V trimming: 3 bases; J trimming: 9 bases; junction bases outside the gene matches: 9. Germline CDR1 is MNHNS and CDR2 is SASEGT. The CDR3 DNA reads TGTGCCAGCAGTGAGCCTAGCGGGGGGGCTTGGGTTGAGCAGTTCTTC. It encodes CASSEPSGGAWVEQFF.

The gene calls are TRBV18 and TRBJ1-2; possibly TRBD1 for D (5 bases). Trimming removed 6 bases at V and 7 bases at J, with 18 bases between. The CDR3 loop spans 14 amino acids. Germline V CDR1 and CDR2: KGHSH, LQKENI. The CDR3: CASSSLPGELGYTF. The CDR3 region has the DNA TGTGCCAGCTCTTCATTGCCGGGGGAGCTTGGCTACACCTTC.

This clone was counted between two and nine times. The chain carries TRBV10-3 and TRBJ1-2, with 9 bases fitting TRBD1. From germline, CDR1 is ENHRY and CDR2 SYGVKD. V shed 5 bases and J 2 bases; nucleotides not matched to a gene: 6. This CDR3 region has 15 residues. In DNA, the CDR3 is TGTGCCATCAGTAAGGGACAGGGATTAAACTATGGCTACACCTTC. This codes for CAISKGQGLNYGYTF.

The rearrangement links TRBV7-3 to TRBJ2-2, with TRBD1 as a possible D gene (5 bases). Germline lookup yields CDR1 SGHTA and CDR2 FQGTGA. The CDR3 sequence is 13 residues long. The V and J ends lost 5 bases and 6 bases respectively, with 10 bases between them. The chain's CDR3 is CASSQGSAGELFF. The CDR3 region has the DNA TGTGCCAGCAGCCAGGGTAGTGCCGGGGAGCTGTTTTTT.